This is a list of T cell receptor beta chains from one sample in a study of PD-L1 blockade in urothelial cancer. The method was immunoSEQ multiplex PCR; TCRdb's version includes in-frame clones alone and lacks a portion of them. The sample lists some 1,600 clones; around 32% were seen once. Sequenced here: tumor tissue, sampled before atezolizumab (anti-PD-L1) treatment. These receptors were collected from a woman in her sixties or seventies with urothelial cancer. The CDR3 runs from the conserved cysteine through the conserved F or W. D genes are given only for firm matches. Clone sizes are given selectively: once, few, many, or a class where the clone is expanded.

CDR3 | DNA | size | J | D | V
CATSRDGGIGANVLTF | TGTGCCACCAGCAGAGATGGAGGGATTGGGGCCAACGTCCTGACTTTC | . | TRBJ2-6 | . | TRBV15
CASTLRVEPDTQYF | TGTGCCAGCACCCTACGGGTGGAACCAGATACGCAGTATTTT | . | TRBJ2-3 | . | TRBV28
CASSYGGNTEAFF | TGTGCCAGCAGTTACGGGGGGAACACTGAAGCTTTCTTT | few | TRBJ1-1 | . | TRBV6-7
CASSDRPDTGELFF | TGTGCGAGTAGTGACAGGCCCGACACCGGGGAGCTGTTTTTT | . | TRBJ2-2 | . | TRBV19
CASSPSPVEQYF | TGTGCCAGCTCACCCTCCCCAGTCGAGCAGTACTTC | . | TRBJ2-7 | . | TRBV18
CATSRDQLAGQETQYF | TGTGCCACCAGCAGAGACCAACTAGCGGGGCAAGAGACCCAGTACTTC | . | TRBJ2-5 | TRBD2 | TRBV15
CASSLSGRADTGELFF | TGTGCCAGCAGCTTAAGCGGGAGGGCCGACACCGGGGAGCTGTTTTTT | few | TRBJ2-2 | TRBD2 | TRBV11-3
CTSSRGGLTDTQYF | TGCACCAGCAGCCGAGGCGGGCTCACAGATACGCAGTATTTT | . | TRBJ2-3 | . | TRBV1
CASSPRLADEQYF | TGTGCCAGTAGTCCGCGCCTAGCAGACGAGCAGTACTTC | . | TRBJ2-7 | . | TRBV19
CASRDPGTGSEQYF | TGTGCCAGTAGGGACCCCGGGACAGGGAGTGAGCAGTACTTC | . | TRBJ2-7 | TRBD1 | TRBV19
CASSDIGGSGNTIYF | TGTGCCAGCAGTGATATAGGGGGATCTGGAAACACCATATATTTT | few | TRBJ1-3 | . | TRBV9
CASRQGSNTGELFF | TGCGCCAGCAGGCAGGGGTCGAACACCGGGGAGCTGTTTTTT | . | TRBJ2-2 | . | TRBV5-1
CASSPGTANTEAFF | TGTGCCAGCAGCCCCGGGACGGCGAACACTGAAGCTTTCTTT | medium-sized | TRBJ1-1 | . | TRBV11-3
CASSGTGGGRNQPQHF | TGTGCCAGCTCCGGGACAGGGGGCGGGCGCAATCAGCCCCAGCATTTT | . | TRBJ1-5 | TRBD1 | TRBV18
CASSEGGPNEKLFF | TGCGCCAGCAGCGAGGGGGGGCCTAATGAAAAACTGTTTTTT | . | TRBJ1-4 | . | TRBV5-1
CASSLRQGGSTDTQYF | TGTGCCAGCAGCTTAAGACAGGGAGGGAGCACAGATACGCAGTATTTT | medium-sized | TRBJ2-3 | . | TRBV11-3
CASSPQDGLWDTEAFF | TGTGCCAGCTCACCACAAGACGGGCTCTGGGACACTGAAGCTTTCTTT | . | TRBJ1-1 | . | TRBV18
CAWSPNQRRNQPQHF | TGTGCCTGGAGCCCCAACCAGAGGAGGAATCAGCCCCAGCATTTT | few | TRBJ1-5 | . | TRBV30
CASSLAGGPPSEQFF | TGTGCCAGCAGCTTAGCGGGAGGGCCCCCCAGTGAGCAGTTCTTC | few | TRBJ2-1 | . | TRBV7-5
CSVEGDTPTQETQYF | TGCAGCGTTGAAGGTGACACTCCAACTCAAGAGACCCAGTACTTC | few | TRBJ2-5 | . | TRBV29-1
CASSLDNSNQPQHF | TGTGCCAGCAGCTTGGACAATAGCAATCAGCCCCAGCATTTT | medium-sized | TRBJ1-5 | . | TRBV11-3
CATKGPSYNEQFF | TGTGCCACGAAGGGACCCTCCTACAATGAGCAGTTCTTC | few | TRBJ2-1 | . | TRBV28
CASSPQGRGAYEQYF | TGCGCCAGCAGCCCACAGGGTCGGGGTGCCTACGAGCAGTACTTC | . | TRBJ2-7 | . | TRBV5-1
CASSYSRERPSTEAFF | TGTGCCAGCAGTTACTCGAGGGAAAGACCCAGCACTGAAGCTTTCTTT | few | TRBJ1-1 | . | TRBV6-8
CASSRPGLAGGRSETQYF | TGTGCCAGCAGTCGTCCGGGACTAGCGGGGGGCCGTTCTGAGACCCAGTACTTC | . | TRBJ2-5 | TRBD2 | TRBV6-8
CAITPRLNTEAFF | TGTGCCATCACGCCGAGGCTGAACACTGAAGCTTTCTTT | few | TRBJ1-1 | . | TRBV6-8
CASSLVGDLIFYEQYF | TGTGCCAGCAGCTTAGTAGGGGACCTAATTTTCTACGAGCAGTACTTC | medium-sized | TRBJ2-7 | . | TRBV11-3
CASSIMTGNNEKLFF | TGTGCCAGTAGTATCATGACAGGGAATAATGAAAAACTGTTTTTT | . | TRBJ1-4 | TRBD1 | TRBV19
CAISGGTGRNEQFF | TGTGCCATCAGTGGTGGGACAGGGCGGAATGAGCAGTTCTTC | few | TRBJ2-1 | TRBD1 | TRBV6-8
CASSYSTGRRNEKLFF | TGTGCCAGCAGTTACTCGACGGGGAGGCGTAATGAAAAACTGTTTTTT | medium-sized | TRBJ1-4 | . | TRBV6-8
CASSQAPGGAYEQYF | TGCGCCAGCAGCCAAGCCCCAGGGGGTGCCTACGAGCAGTACTTC | few | TRBJ2-7 | . | TRBV1
CASSLGLAGVETQYF | TGTGCCAGCAGCTTAGGTCTAGCGGGAGTTGAGACCCAGTACTTC | . | TRBJ2-5 | TRBD2 | TRBV11-3
CASSWGTGYNSPLHF | TGTGCCAGCAGCTGGGGGACGGGGTATAATTCACCCCTCCACTTT | few | TRBJ1-6 | . | TRBV7-5
CASSLGGTDTEAFF | TGTGCCAGCAGTTTAGGGGGGACAGACACTGAAGCTTTCTTT | . | TRBJ1-1 | TRBD1 | TRBV28
CASWGQGASTGELFF | TGTGCCAGCTGGGGACAGGGGGCGTCCACCGGGGAGCTGTTTTTT | few | TRBJ2-2 | TRBD1 | TRBV28
CASTIKGTGRTFF | TGTGCCAGCACCATAAAAGGGACAGGGAGGACTTTCTTT | few | TRBJ1-1 | TRBD1 | TRBV6-8
CASSENRVPYEQYF | TGTGCCAGCAGTGAGAACAGGGTCCCCTACGAGCAGTACTTC | . | TRBJ2-7 | . | TRBV25-1
CASSQDQNNEQFF | TGCGCCAGCAGCCAAGATCAGAACAATGAGCAGTTCTTC | . | TRBJ2-1 | . | TRBV4-1
CASSLEADNEKLFF | TGTGCCAGCAGCTTAGAGGCGGATAATGAAAAACTGTTTTTT | . | TRBJ1-4 | . | TRBV11-3
CASSRTAGYEQYF | TGCGCCAGCAGTCGGACAGCCGGCTACGAGCAGTACTTC | . | TRBJ2-7 | . | TRBV10-2
CASSLGGYGYTF | TGTGCCAGCAGTTTAGGAGGATATGGCTACACCTTC | . | TRBJ1-2 | . | TRBV28